This T cell receptor (beta chain) appears in the sequencing data of a study of tumor-infiltrating lymphocytes in localized non-small cell lung cancer. The CDR3 length is 16 residues. Looked up from germline, CDR1 is SEHNR and CDR2 is FQNEAQ (reference sequence). The germline V and J ends were trimmed by 4 bases and 1 base, with 13 bases remaining between them. Data came from immunoSEQ multiplex PCR; TCRdb stores just in-frame clones and leaves some out. The table has about 5,800 clones, around 65% seen once; the top ten hold around 15%. What was sequenced was uninvolved lung tissue not adjacent to the tumor. The TCR originated in a human donor with non-small cell lung cancer. The rearrangement joins TRBV7-9 to TRBJ2-2; D gene ambiguous. The CDR3 DNA follows: TGTGCCAGCAGCTGGCCAATGGGCGGGAACACCGGGGAGCTGTTTTTT. This encodes CASSWPMGGNTGELFF.